The present T cell receptor beta chain was sequenced within a study of T cell responses to AZD1222 COVID-19 vaccine. Study-level points and caveats: There were mostly white British donors and more females than males, and clonal diversity was possibly underestimated.

Here immunoSEQ multiplex PCR was the method, and the copy in TCRdb shows in-frame clones only, minus some. This sample has approximately 110,000 clones, with approximately 88% found just once. For this clone: What it recognizes is unknown.

This CDR3 region has 15 residues. Germline lookup yields CDR1 SGHTA and CDR2 FQGNSA. Losses at the gene ends were 4 bases for V and 6 bases for J; bases not matched to a gene: 8. The TCR comes from an adult who received the AZD1222 COVID-19 vaccine. The V call is TRBV7-2, the J call TRBJ2-1; 8 positions agree with TRBD1. The sample in question was peripheral blood, obtained 28 days after the second AZD1222 dose. The CDR3 is CASSSQGGEGNEQFF. Here the CDR3 DNA reads TGTGCCAGCAGCTCACAGGGGGGTGAGGGCAATGAGCAGTTCTTC.